These 31 T cell receptor beta chains were sequenced from one sample in a study of neurological immune-mediated disorders. TCRdb re-called the 5' RACE reads with MiXCR, one entry per CDR3 protein. The table records roughly 25,000 distinct CDR3 sequences, about 6.7% of them present only once. The sample taken for sequencing was PBMCs. The source of these receptors is a woman aged 40 to 50 in good health.

This clonotype was picked up many times. The chain links TRBV7-6 to TRBJ2-2; weak D call: TRBD2 (6 bases). Trimming pared 3 bases from V and 6 bases from J, leaving 17 bases between. This CDR3 is 16 amino acids long. The germline gives CDR1 SGHVS, CDR2 FNYEAQ. The CDR3 bases are TGTGCCAGCAGCTTGCTGGCCGGGAGAGGCGCCGGGGAGCTGTTTTTT. Its translation is CASSLLAGRGAGELFF.

This clonotype appeared many times. The chain is built from TRBV18 and TRBJ1-1, with a weak D call TRBD1 (5 bases). V shed 0 bases and J shed 4 bases, with 9 bases lying between them. The germline V gene has CDR1 KGHSH and CDR2 LQKENI. This CDR3 contains 14 residues. The chain's CDR3 is CASSPPAGPTEAFF. DNA for the CDR3: TGTGCCAGCTCACCACCGGCAGGGCCCACTGAAGCTTTCTTT.

This clonotype has at least ten counts. The rearrangement uses TRBV6-5 and TRBJ2-3, with TRBD1 matching 10 bases. Germline V CDR1 and CDR2: MNHEY, SVGAGI. V lost 6 bases and J lost 4; bases outside the gene matches: 10. The CDR3 has 16 amino acids. This CDR3 is CASRSGTGESPDTQYF. The DNA of the CDR3 is TGTGCCAGCAGATCCGGGACAGGGGAAAGCCCAGATACGCAGTATTTT.

The table lists this clonotype with many counts. The chain couples TRBV12-3 or TRBV12-4 to TRBJ1-2; unclear D gene. This CDR3 is built from 14 residues. V was trimmed by 2 bases and J by 5 bases, leaving 12 bases between them. In nucleotides, the CDR3 is TGTGCCAGCAGTTTATGGCCCCCTGAATATGGCTACACCTTC. Protein sequence: CASSLWPPEYGYTF.

This clonotype was counted many times. This chain connects TRBV27 to TRBJ1-5, with D unresolved. Germline V gene lookup returns CDR1 MNHEY and CDR2 SMNVEV (reference sequence). This CDR3 region has 12 residues. V lost 6 bases to trimming and J lost 7 bases, with 10 bases between them. CDR3 DNA sequence: TGTGCCAGCAGAGATTATCTCCAGCCCCAGCATTTT. As protein: CASRDYLQPQHF.

The sample holds many counts of this clonotype. The V and J genes are TRBV4-1 and TRBJ2-1; TRBD2 agrees at 9 bases. The germline V gene has CDR1 MGHRA and CDR2 YSYEKL. The CDR3 runs to 16 residues. The ends lost 1 base at V and 9 bases at J; junction bases unmatched: 10. The CDR3 loop reads CASSQAPGLAGGEQFF. The CDR3 DNA is TGCGCCAGCAGCCAAGCACCGGGACTAGCAGGCGGTGAGCAGTTCTTC.

By its share, this clonotype is medium-sized. The chain is built from TRBV6-1 and TRBJ2-6; D gene uncertain. V lost 2 bases and J 0 bases, leaving 5 bases between the germline ends. Germline values: CDR1 MNHNS, CDR2 SASEGT. The length of the CDR3 is 15 residues. The CDR3 loop reads CASSERVSGANVLTF. The DNA of the CDR3 is TGTGCCAGCAGTGAAAGGGTCTCTGGGGCCAACGTCCTGACTTTC.

This clonotype was picked up many times. V usage is TRBV5-1 and J usage is TRBJ2-1; perhaps TRBD2 as D (6 bases). Looked up from germline, CDR1 is SGHRS and CDR2 is YFSETQ. The CDR3 has 13 residues. The V gene lost 5 bases and the J gene lost 9 bases, with 15 bases spanning the gap. The CDR3 sequence: CASSQEDGGEQFF. As DNA, the CDR3 is TGCGCCAGCAGTCAGGAGGACGGGGGTGAGCAGTTCTTC.

Ten or more counts support this clonotype. The chain is built from TRBV28 and TRBJ1-2; TRBD1 agrees at 9 bases. The germline V gene encodes CDR1 MDHEN and CDR2 SYDVKM. CDR3 size: 17 residues. Losses at the gene ends were 7 bases for V and 2 bases for J; bases not matched to a gene: 14. The CDR3 nucleotides are TGTGCCAGCATCTCTTCACTACACAGGGGGCTAAACTATGGCTACACCTTC. Translated: CASISSLHRGLNYGYTF.

J is TRBJ2-5 and V is TRBV10-3, with D perhaps TRBD1 (6 bases). There are 13 residues in the CDR3. Germline CDR1 and CDR2: ENHRY and SYGVKD. V lost 6 bases and J lost 5, with 13 bases in between. CDR3 DNA: TGTGCCATCAGCCCTGGGCAGGGGGAGACCCAGTACTTC. It yields the protein CAISPGQGETQYF.

This clonotype has at least ten counts. J is TRBJ2-7 and V is TRBV15; D ambiguous. Germline V gene data show CDR1 as LNHNV and CDR2 as YYDKDF (reference sequence). V dropped 1 base and J dropped 0 bases, with 4 bases sitting between them. This CDR3 region has 13 residues. The CDR3 sequence: CATSRVDSYEQYF. In DNA form, the CDR3 reads TGTGCCACCAGCAGAGTCGACTCCTACGAGCAGTACTTC.

This clonotype has more than one count but fewer than ten. The J gene is TRBJ2-5, the V gene TRBV9; either TRBD1 or TRBD2 may fit D (6 bases each). Per the germline V gene, CDR1 is SGDLS and CDR2 is YYNGEE. V lost 1 base and J 4 bases, leaving 14 bases between the germline ends. The CDR3 covers 15 residues. The CDR3 nucleotides read TGTGCCAGCAGCGTAATCGGGAGAGGGGGAGAGACCCAGTACTTC. Translation: CASSVIGRGGETQYF.

Many counts were recorded for this clonotype. The rearrangement links TRBV11-2 to TRBJ2-3; D is uncertain. Trimming removed 5 bases at V and 4 bases at J, with 13 bases between. Germline CDR1 is SGHAT and CDR2 is FQNNGV. The length of the CDR3 is 14 residues. The CDR3 sequence is CASSPPGFPDTQYF. The CDR3 bases are TGTGCCAGCAGCCCGCCCGGTTTCCCAGATACGCAGTATTTT. Complete variable domain (other parts from reference TRBV11-2 and TRBJ2-3): EAGVAQSPRYKIIEKRQSVAFWCNPISGHATLYWYQQILGQGPKLLIQFQNNGVVDDSQLPKDRFSAERLKGVDSTLKIQPAKLEDSAVYLCASSPPGFPDTQYFGPGTRLTVL.

This clonotype has ten or more counts. V usage is TRBV4-1 and J usage is TRBJ1-2; the match to TRBD1 covers 7 bases. J lost 8 bases, V lost 4 bases, and 10 bases had no gene match. Germline lookup yields CDR1 MGHRA and CDR2 YSYEKL. This CDR3 is built from 14 residues. The CDR3 reads CASSRTGEVGGYTF. DNA for the CDR3: TGCGCCAGCAGCCGCACAGGGGAAGTAGGCGGCTACACCTTC.

This clonotype was seen many times. This chain connects TRBV7-2 to TRBJ2-1; 10 positions match TRBD1. This CDR3 spans 14 amino acids. CDR1 is SGHTA, CDR2 FQGNSA, per germline. V lost 3 bases to trimming and J lost 9 bases; unmatched junction nucleotides: 5. CDR3 sequence reads: CASSLWTGGGEQFF. CDR3 coding DNA: TGTGCCAGCAGCTTGTGGACAGGGGGTGGTGAGCAGTTCTTC. Looking up the rest from reference TRBV7-2 and TRBJ2-1 gives the full variable domain: GAGVSQSPSNKVTEKGKDVELRCDPISGHTALYWYRQSLGQGLEFLIYFQGNSAPDKSGLPSDRFSAERTGGSVSTLTIQRTQQEDSAVYLCASSLWTGGGEQFFGPGTRLTVL.

This clonotype is labeled medium-sized. The chain recombines TRBV29-1 with TRBJ1-3, with 10 bases fitting TRBD1. The V and J ends lost 4 bases and 0 bases, in that order; junction bases with no gene match: 6. Germline CDR1 SQVTM, CDR2 ANQGSEA. The CDR3 is 16 amino acids. The CDR3 sequence is CSVADRGQGSGNTIYF. CDR3 sequence (DNA): TGCAGCGTTGCCGACAGGGGGCAAGGCTCTGGAAACACCATATATTTT.

In its sample, this clonotype was seen many times. The chain uses TRBV14 and TRBJ2-1, with 8 nucleotides matching TRBD2. The CDR3 covers 19 residues. The ends lost 6 bases at V and 2 bases at J; junction bases unmatched: 18. Looked up from germline, CDR1 is SGHDN and CDR2 is FVKESK. CDR3: CASSHKRSRREAPYNEQFF. Here the CDR3 DNA reads TGTGCCAGCAGTCACAAAAGGAGTAGGCGGGAGGCCCCCTACAATGAGCAGTTCTTC. Full variable domain (missing parts from reference TRBV14 and TRBJ2-1): EAGVTQFPSHSVIEKGQTVTLRCDPISGHDNLYWYRRVMGKEIKFLLHFVKESKQDESGMPNNRFLAERTGGTYSTLKVQPAELEDSGVYFCASSHKRSRREAPYNEQFFGPGTRLTVL.

The table lists this clonotype with many counts. The genes are TRBV7-9 and TRBJ1-3, with a possible D match to TRBD1 (5 bases). This CDR3 spans 15 amino acids. The germline V gene has CDR1 SEHNR and CDR2 FQNEAQ (reference sequence). Trimming took off 5 bases at V and 4 bases at J, with 15 bases between the two ends. This chain's CDR3 is CASSPFEGKGNTIYF. The CDR3 bases are TGTGCCAGCAGCCCTTTTGAGGGGAAAGGAAACACCATATATTTT.

This clonotype was seen at least ten times. The genes are TRBV5-5 and TRBJ2-7, with a possible D match to TRBD1 (8 bases). CDR1 and CDR2 from the germline V gene are SGHKS and YYEKEE (reference sequence). V lost 7 bases and J 2 bases, leaving 16 bases between the germline ends. This CDR3 is 14 amino acids long. The CDR3 spells CASGYRGGPYEQYF. The CDR3 region has the DNA TGTGCCAGCGGCTACAGGGGGGGCCCCTACGAGCAGTACTTC.

In this sample, this clonotype turned up many times. This rearrangement joins TRBV7-2 to TRBJ2-3, with 11 bases aligning to TRBD2. In germline, CDR1 is SGHTA, CDR2 FQGNSA. With 5 bases clipped from V and 2 bases from J, the junction kept 12 bases outside the gene matches. The CDR3 spans 18 residues. The CDR3 protein is CASSRQPGLAASTDTQYF. CDR3 DNA: TGTGCCAGCAGCAGACAACCGGGACTAGCGGCCTCCACAGATACGCAGTATTTT. Full variable domain (remainder filled in from reference TRBV7-2 and TRBJ2-3): GAGVSQSPSNKVTEKGKDVELRCDPISGHTALYWYRQSLGQGLEFLIYFQGNSAPDKSGLPSDRFSAERTGGSVSTLTIQRTQQEDSAVYLCASSRQPGLAASTDTQYFGPGTRLTVL.

This clonotype has at least ten counts. V gene TRBV20-1 combines with J gene TRBJ2-2, with D tentatively TRBD2 (6 bases). The ends were cut back, 6 bases at V and 9 bases at J, with 14 bases in the middle. The CDR3 runs to 12 residues. CDR1 is DFQATT, CDR2 SNEGSKA, per germline (reference sequence). CDR3 DNA: TGCAGTGCGGGGGGTAGGCGGCGGGAGCTGTTTTTT. Its protein product is CSAGGRRRELFF.

This clonotype was counted ten times or more. This chain joins TRBV24-1 and TRBJ2-5; D uncertain. Germline V gives CDR1 KGHDR, CDR2 SFDVKD. V was clipped by 4 bases and J by 5 bases, with 7 bases between them. This CDR3 spans 12 amino acids. CDR3 sequence reads: CATSDPRETQYF. CDR3 sequence (DNA): TGTGCCACCAGTGACCCGCGGGAGACCCAGTACTTC.

Many counts were recorded for this clonotype. The rearrangement uses TRBV20-1 and TRBJ2-1; TRBD2 aligns across 9 bases. The CDR3 spans 20 residues. J gave up 0 bases and V 3 bases, and 18 bases lay outside the gene matches. Germline assignment: CDR1 DFQATT and CDR2 SNEGSKA (reference sequence). In nucleotides, the CDR3 is TGCAGTGCTAGTGGATCTCACGGCGGGAGGGACCCTAGCTCCTACAATGAGCAGTTCTTC. Translation gives CSASGSHGGRDPSSYNEQFF.

This clonotype came up many times. The CDR3 protein is CASRPGTGGVETQYF. CDR3 bases: TGTGCCAGCCGACCCGGGACAGGGGGCGTGGAGACCCAGTACTTC. The chain joins TRBV12-3 or TRBV12-4 to TRBJ2-5; 12 bases match TRBD1. Unmatched junction bases numbered 9, after V lost 8 bases and J lost 5 bases. CDR3 length: 15 residues.

This sequence joins TRBV20-1 and TRBJ2-5, with 9 bases fitting TRBD2. The V gene's germline CDR1 is DFQATT and CDR2 SNEGSKA (reference sequence). This CDR3 contains 16 residues. J was trimmed by 3 bases and V by 6 bases; bases with no gene match: 14. The CDR3 DNA sequence: TGCAGTGCGCCTGGGTCTAGCGGGACTCCCGAAGAGACCCAGTACTTC. Protein sequence: CSAPGSSGTPEETQYF.

This clonotype was seen repeatedly, ten times or more. The chain combines TRBV25-1 with TRBJ2-7; D is unclear. With 4 bases removed from V and 7 bases from J, the gap between germline ends came to 8 bases. From germline, CDR1 is MGHDK and CDR2 SYGVNS. CDR3 size: 11 residues. The CDR3: CASSGAAEQYF. CDR3 DNA sequence: TGTGCCAGCAGTGGGGCGGCTGAGCAGTACTTC.

The chain carries TRBV4-3 and TRBJ1-1; tentative D call: TRBD1 (5 bases). The CDR3 is 14 residues long. Deletions cut 3 bases from V and 1 base from J, with 9 bases between. The germline V gene encodes CDR1 LGHNA and CDR2 YSLEER. CDR3 nucleotides: TGCGCCAGCAGCCAGTCGACAGAGAACACTGAAGCTTTCTTT. Amino acid sequence: CASSQSTENTEAFF.

The sample holds many counts of this clonotype. The chain employs TRBV5-1 and TRBJ2-7; possible D gene TRBD2, 6 bases. The CDR3 loop spans 14 amino acids. The germline V gene has CDR1 SGHRS and CDR2 YFSETQ. V shed 4 bases and J shed 4 bases, with 15 bases lying between them. DNA of the CDR3: TGCGCCAGCAGCCCGGGACTCGACATTTACGAGCAGTACTTC. Translated: CASSPGLDIYEQYF.

There are many counts of this clonotype. The chain's CDR3 is CSAGGGKDGYTF. The CDR3 DNA reads TGCAGTGCTGGGGGGGGGAAGGATGGCTACACCTTC. The rearrangement uses TRBV20-1 and TRBJ1-2; possibly TRBD1 for D (5 bases). CDR1 and CDR2 from the germline V gene are DFQATT and SNEGSKA (reference sequence). The germline V and J ends were trimmed by 5 bases and 6 bases, with 13 bases remaining between them. CDR3 length: 12 residues.

This clonotype has a count of ten or more. CDR3 sequence (DNA): TGCAGTGCTAGGTTTGTGGAGACCCAGTACTTC. It is translated as CSARFVETQYF. The rearrangement links TRBV20-1 to TRBJ2-5; no clear D. Trimming cost V 3 bases and J 5 bases, with 7 bases left between them. The CDR3 is 11 residues long. Germline CDR1 reads DFQATT; CDR2 reads SNEGSKA (reference sequence).

This clonotype has ten or more counts. The chain employs TRBV5-1 and TRBJ2-1; 10 bases align to TRBD2. CDR3 length: 17 residues. Germline V lookup: CDR1 SGHRS, CDR2 YFSETQ. V was clipped by 4 bases and J by 9 bases; unmatched bases: 16. In nucleotides, the CDR3 is TGCGCCAGCAGCCTCCTCCTGGCTACTAGCGGGACGGGTGAGCAGTTCTTC. It yields the protein CASSLLLATSGTGEQFF. Full variable domain (rest looked up from reference TRBV5-1 and TRBJ2-1): KAGVTQTPRYLIKTRGQQVTLSCSPISGHRSVSWYQQTPGQGLQFLFEYFSETQRNKGNFPGRFSGRQFSNSRSEMNVSTLELGDSALYLCASSLLLATSGTGEQFFGPGTRLTVL.